The clone carrying this T cell receptor beta chain was observed a few times. Germline V gene data show CDR1 as DFQATT and CDR2 as SNEGSKA (reference sequence). V shed 0 bases and J 2 bases; nucleotides not matched to a gene: 5. This CDR3 spans 15 amino acids. This sample is part of a study of blood T cells in healthy people across ages. A J-beta primer mix and a sample-barcoded 5' primer were used in a second PCR of roughly 6 to 12 cycles. TCRdb itself ran the 5' RACE reads through MiXCR, one entry per CDR3 protein. The sample holds fewer than 1,000,000 distinct CDR3 sequences, around half seen once. The V call is TRBV20-1, the J call TRBJ2-3, with 7 bases that match TRBD2. This sequence originates from an elderly man in good health. Input material: blood. DNA of the CDR3: TGCAGTGCTAGAGATCCCGCGGGAGTCACAGATACGCAGTATTTT. It yields the protein CSARDPAGVTDTQYF.